This record looks at one T cell receptor (beta chain) sequence and its context. This clone was recorded only once. It lacks a known antigen. Base qualities are not at hand, and no much larger clone is one base apart. The data were obtained in a study of cytotoxic CD8 clonotypes in ibrutinib-treated CLL (dated by TCRdb to the early 2020s). In terms of the full investigation: The cohort was composed of around twelve relapsed/refractory and fewer than 16 treatment-naive patients; IGHV unmutated status was identified in approximately 18 patients. Patients were still on ibrutinib when every remission and progressive disease sample was collected. Cryopreserved peripheral blood mononuclear cells were obtained before treatment, at response, and at either sustained remission or disease progression. Samples averaged approximately 260,000 productive templates and approximately 100,000 productive rearrangements. Samples at response were collected after a median of about 12 months of treatment, with a range of 6 to 36 months. Partial responses were observed in roughly 24 patients and complete responses in 2; after a median follow-up of 68 months, remission was maintained in around 14 patients and progression was observed in some 12. Of the 90 or so people in the trial, about 27 had longitudinal samples available. Points the paper makes about the study in general: Sampling times were not matched between patients in sustained remission and patients whose disease was progressing, and lymph node repertoires were not examined. An increase in clonality was observed at ibrutinib response, with clonality remaining stable during sustained remission and falling back toward baseline at progression. Baseline clonality exceeded that of age-matched healthy donors and correlated strongly with circulating CD8+ T-cell counts. Public clonotypes were rare and either shrank or stayed stable during treatment, and the rise in clonality at ibrutinib response reflected expansion of private clonotypes.

Each clonotype received, on average, about 9.7x coverage in deep resolution sequencing performed on a MiSeq, where the target depth lay between 1 in 1 million and 1 in 200,000 T cells. TCR beta libraries were generated with the immunoSEQ hsTCRB Kit. On the study's bioinformatics: The data were analyzed with ImmunoSEQ Analyzer and ImmunoSEQ Data Assistant, and V, D and J gene assignments followed IMGT definitions. Clonality, with values ranging from 0 to 1, was calculated as one minus the normalized Shannon entropy of productive rearrangement frequencies. Public clonotype analysis was restricted to overrepresented clonotypes comprising at least 0.05% of each patient's repertoire. Some 14 age-matched healthy donor repertoires from immuneACCESS served as clonality controls. Here the immuneACCESS table is served through TCRdb, limited to in-frame sequences with V and J called. Missing clones are a known gap in these copies; in checked studies unresolved V genes cover under half, and the rest lacks a known reason. The V and J calls and clone size come from that table; D and trimming were worked out from the DNA. Recorded for this sample are over 140,000 clones; around 81% of them occurred a single time. Approximately 7.6% of the sample lies in the top ten.

Around 2 micrograms of genomic DNA were extracted from cryopreserved PBMCs for TCR beta library preparation. Longitudinal blood samples from CLL patients on ibrutinib monotherapy underwent high-throughput TCR beta sequencing. The patients took part in an open-label, single-center phase 2 trial of ibrutinib monotherapy. Measured from the cysteine to the phenylalanine, the CDR3 is 15 residues long. Just CDR3 DNA is preserved here, 45 bases in frame from base 1. CDR1 and CDR2, looked up from the germline V gene, are SQVTM and ANQGSEA. Trimming removed 6 bases from V and 0 bases from J; the gene matches leave 8 bases unexplained.

The V gene is TRBV29-1 and the J gene is TRBJ2-3, and 8 bases in between align with TRBD2. This TCR derives from a human donor with chronic lymphocytic leukemia. The sequences come from PBMCs, collected after 36 months of ibrutinib treatment. The sequenced DNA: TGCAGCGTGCCTCGCGGGGGGAGGAGCACAGATACGCAGTATTTT. It translates to CSVPRGGRSTDTQYF.